This TCR beta chain stems from a study of shared clonotypes between healthy human individuals. In germline, CDR1 is MNHEY, CDR2 SMNVEV (reference sequence). The CDR3 extends over 15 amino acids. Deletions cut 3 bases from V and 1 base from J, with 12 bases between. TCRdb keeps only in-frame clones here, not all; method: immunoSEQ multiplex PCR. The sample records 2,500,000 or so clones, 90% to 95% being singletons. The gene calls are TRBV27 and TRBJ1-2; D is uncertain. The TCR sequence derives from a man in his late teens or twenties in good health. Input material: naive CD4+ T cells sorted from blood. The sample's subset: CD45RA+ positively selected. The CDR3 region is CASSLTGSYNYGYTF. Written as DNA, the CDR3 is TGTGCCAGCAGTTTGACTGGCAGTTATAACTATGGCTACACCTTC.